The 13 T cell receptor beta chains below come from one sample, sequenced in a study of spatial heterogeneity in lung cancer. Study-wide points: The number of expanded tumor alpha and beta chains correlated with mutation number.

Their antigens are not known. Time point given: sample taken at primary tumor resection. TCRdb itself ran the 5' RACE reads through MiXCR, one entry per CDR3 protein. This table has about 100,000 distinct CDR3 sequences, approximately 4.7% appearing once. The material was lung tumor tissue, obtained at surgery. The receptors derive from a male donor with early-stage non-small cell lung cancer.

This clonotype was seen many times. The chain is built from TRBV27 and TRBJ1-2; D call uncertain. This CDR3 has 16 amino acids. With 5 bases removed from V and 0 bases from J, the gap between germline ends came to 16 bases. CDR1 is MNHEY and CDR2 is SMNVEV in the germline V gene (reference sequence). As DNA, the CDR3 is TGTGCCAGCAGTCCCCTCCCCATGAGAGCTAACTATGGCTACACCTTC. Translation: CASSPLPMRANYGYTF.

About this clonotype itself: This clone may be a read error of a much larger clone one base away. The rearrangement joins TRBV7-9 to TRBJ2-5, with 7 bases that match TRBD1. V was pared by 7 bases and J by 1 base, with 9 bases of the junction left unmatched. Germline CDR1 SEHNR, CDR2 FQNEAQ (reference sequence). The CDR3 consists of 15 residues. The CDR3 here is CASNEFDRVQETQYF. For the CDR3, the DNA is TGTGCCAGCAACGAATTTGACAGGGTCCAAGAGACCCAGTACTTC.

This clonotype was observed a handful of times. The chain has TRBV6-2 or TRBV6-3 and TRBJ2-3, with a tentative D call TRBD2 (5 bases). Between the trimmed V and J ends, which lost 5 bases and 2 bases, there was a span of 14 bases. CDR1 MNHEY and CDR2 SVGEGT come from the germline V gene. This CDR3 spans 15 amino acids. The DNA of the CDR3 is TGTGCCAGCAGTAGGAGGAGCGGTGACACAGATACGCAGTATTTT. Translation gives CASSRRSGDTDTQYF.

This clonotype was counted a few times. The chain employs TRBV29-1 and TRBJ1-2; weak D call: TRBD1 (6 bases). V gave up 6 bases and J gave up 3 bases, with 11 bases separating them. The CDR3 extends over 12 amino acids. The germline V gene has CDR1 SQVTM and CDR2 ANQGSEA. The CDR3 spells CSVGQSDYGYTF. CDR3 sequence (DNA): TGCAGCGTCGGACAGTCTGACTATGGCTACACCTTC. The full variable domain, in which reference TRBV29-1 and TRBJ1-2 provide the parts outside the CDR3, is SAVISQKPSRDICQRGTSLTIQCQVDSQVTMMFWYRQQPGQSLTLIATANQGSEATYESGFVIDKFPISRPNLTFSTLTVSNMSPEDSSIYLCSVGQSDYGYTFGSGTRLTVV.

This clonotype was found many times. The CDR3 loop reads CASSPDDTSARSYEQYF. The CDR3 DNA sequence: TGTGCCAGCAGCCCTGACGACACCTCTGCCCGCTCCTACGAGCAGTACTTC. The V and J genes are TRBV2 and TRBJ2-7; D uncertain. Trimming pared 6 bases from V and 0 bases from J, leaving 21 bases between. The V gene's germline CDR1 is SNHLY and CDR2 FYNNEI. The CDR3 spans 17 residues. The full variable domain, in which reference TRBV2 and TRBJ2-7 provide the parts outside the CDR3, is EPEVTQTPSHQVTQMGQEVILRCVPISNHLYFYWYRQILGQKVEFLVSFYNNEISEKSEIFDDQFSVERPDGSNFTLKIRSTKLEDSAMYFCASSPDDTSARSYEQYFGPGTRLTVT.

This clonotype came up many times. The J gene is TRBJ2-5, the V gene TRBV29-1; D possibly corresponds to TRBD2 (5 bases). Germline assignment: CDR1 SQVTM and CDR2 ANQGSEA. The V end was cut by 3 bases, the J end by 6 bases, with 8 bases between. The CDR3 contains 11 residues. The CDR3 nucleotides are TGCAGCGTTGAGAGAGGGAAGACCCAGTACTTC. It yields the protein CSVERGKTQYF.

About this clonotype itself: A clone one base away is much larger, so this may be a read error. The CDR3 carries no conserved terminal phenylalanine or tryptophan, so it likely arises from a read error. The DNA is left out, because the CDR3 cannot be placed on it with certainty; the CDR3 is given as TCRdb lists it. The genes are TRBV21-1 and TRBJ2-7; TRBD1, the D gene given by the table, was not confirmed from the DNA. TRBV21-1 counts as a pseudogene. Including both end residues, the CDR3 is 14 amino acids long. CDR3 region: CASSGGQEVGEQYS.

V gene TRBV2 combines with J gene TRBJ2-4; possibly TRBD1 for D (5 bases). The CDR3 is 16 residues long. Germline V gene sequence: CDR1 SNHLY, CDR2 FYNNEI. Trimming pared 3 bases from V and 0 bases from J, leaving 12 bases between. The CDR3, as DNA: TGTGCCAGCAGTGAGAAAGGGGCTATAGCCAAAAACATTCAGTACTTC. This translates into CASSEKGAIAKNIQYF.

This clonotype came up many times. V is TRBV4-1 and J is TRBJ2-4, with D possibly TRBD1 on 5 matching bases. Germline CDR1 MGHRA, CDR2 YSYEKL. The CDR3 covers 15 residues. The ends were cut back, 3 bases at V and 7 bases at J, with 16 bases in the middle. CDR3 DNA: TGCGCCAGCAGCCAGGTGGCAGGGCACTTGAACATTCAGTACTTC. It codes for CASSQVAGHLNIQYF.

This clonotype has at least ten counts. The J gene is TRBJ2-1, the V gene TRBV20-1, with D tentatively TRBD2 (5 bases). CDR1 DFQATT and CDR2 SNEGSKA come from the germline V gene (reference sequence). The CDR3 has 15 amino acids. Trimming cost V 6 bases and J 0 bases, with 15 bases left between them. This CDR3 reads CSAPIGGFSYNEQFF. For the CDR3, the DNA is TGCAGTGCCCCGATCGGAGGCTTCTCCTACAATGAGCAGTTCTTC.

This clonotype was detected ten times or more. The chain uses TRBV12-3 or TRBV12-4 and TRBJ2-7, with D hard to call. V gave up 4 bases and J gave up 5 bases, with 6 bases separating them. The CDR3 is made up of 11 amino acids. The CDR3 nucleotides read TGTGCCAGCAGTTACTTCCACGAGCAGTACTTC. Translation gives CASSYFHEQYF.

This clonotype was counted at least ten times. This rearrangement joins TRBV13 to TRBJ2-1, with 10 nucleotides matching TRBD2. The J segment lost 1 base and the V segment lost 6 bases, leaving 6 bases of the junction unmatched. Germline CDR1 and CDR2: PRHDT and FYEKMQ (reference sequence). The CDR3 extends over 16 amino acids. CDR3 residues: CASRYSGGFSYNEQFF. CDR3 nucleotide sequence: TGTGCCAGCAGATATAGCGGGGGGTTTTCCTACAATGAGCAGTTCTTC.

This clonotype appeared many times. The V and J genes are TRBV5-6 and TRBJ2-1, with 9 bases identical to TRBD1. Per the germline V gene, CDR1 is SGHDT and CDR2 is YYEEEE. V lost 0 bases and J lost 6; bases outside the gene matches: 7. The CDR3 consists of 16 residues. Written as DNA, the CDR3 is TGTGCCAGCAGCTTGGGTGGACAGGGGCAGACCAATGAGCAGTTCTTC. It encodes CASSLGGQGQTNEQFF.